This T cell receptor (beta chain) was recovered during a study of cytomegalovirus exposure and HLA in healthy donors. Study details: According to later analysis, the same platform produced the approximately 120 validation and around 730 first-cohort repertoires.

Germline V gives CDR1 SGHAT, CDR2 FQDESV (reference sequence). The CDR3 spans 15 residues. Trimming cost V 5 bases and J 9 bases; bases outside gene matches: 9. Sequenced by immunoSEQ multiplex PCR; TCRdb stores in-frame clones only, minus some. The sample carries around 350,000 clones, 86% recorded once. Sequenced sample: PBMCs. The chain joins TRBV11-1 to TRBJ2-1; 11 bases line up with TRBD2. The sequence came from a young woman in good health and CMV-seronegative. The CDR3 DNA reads TGTGCCAGCAGCCTGCCGGGACTAGCGGCACCTGAGCAGTTCTTC. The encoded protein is CASSLPGLAAPEQFF. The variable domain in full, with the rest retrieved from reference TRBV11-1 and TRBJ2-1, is EAEVAQSPRYKITEKSQAVAFWCDPISGHATLYWYRQILGQGPELLVQFQDESVVDDSQLPKDRFSAERLKGVDSTLKIQPAELGDSAMYLCASSLPGLAAPEQFFGPGTRLTVL.